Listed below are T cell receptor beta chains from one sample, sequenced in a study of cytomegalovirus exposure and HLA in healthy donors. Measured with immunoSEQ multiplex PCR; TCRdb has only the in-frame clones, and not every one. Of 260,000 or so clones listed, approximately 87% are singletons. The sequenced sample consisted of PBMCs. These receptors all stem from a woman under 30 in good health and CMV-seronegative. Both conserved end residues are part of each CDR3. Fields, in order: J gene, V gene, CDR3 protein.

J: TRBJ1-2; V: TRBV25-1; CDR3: CASSSTRQGLRGGYTF
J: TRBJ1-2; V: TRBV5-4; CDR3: CASSLTGGHGYTF
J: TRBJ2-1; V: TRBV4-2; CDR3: CASSQAGSGRRNEQFF
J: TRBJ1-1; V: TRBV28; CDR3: CASSPLMGQAFF
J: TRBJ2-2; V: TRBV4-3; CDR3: CASSQEASGRAANTGELFF
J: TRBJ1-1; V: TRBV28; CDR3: CASSLLTVNTEAFF
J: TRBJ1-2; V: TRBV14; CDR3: CASNGWTENYGYTF
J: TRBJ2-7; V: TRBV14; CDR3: CASSRQGVDEQYF
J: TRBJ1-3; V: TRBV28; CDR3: CASGGGRALGNTIYF
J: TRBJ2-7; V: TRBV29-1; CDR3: CSVGGLAGGPVEQYF
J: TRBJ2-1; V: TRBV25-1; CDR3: CASSGGGVDNEQFF
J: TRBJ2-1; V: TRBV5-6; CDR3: CASSFGTSGKPTYNEQFF
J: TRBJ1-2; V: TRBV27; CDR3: CASSLLGQGYGYTF
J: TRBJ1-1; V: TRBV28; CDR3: CASSFLSQGKGTEAFF
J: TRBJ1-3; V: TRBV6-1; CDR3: CASSAQGSGNTIYF
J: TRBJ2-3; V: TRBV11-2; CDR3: CASSETAGGTDTQYF
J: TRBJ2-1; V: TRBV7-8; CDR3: CASSLGGGYEQFF
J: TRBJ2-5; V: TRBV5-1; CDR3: CASSIQGLGLETQYF
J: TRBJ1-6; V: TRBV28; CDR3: CASSFGQVNSPLHF
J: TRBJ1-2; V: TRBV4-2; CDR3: CASSHLPLRDYGYTF
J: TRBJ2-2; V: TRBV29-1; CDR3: CSVFRAGLNTGELFF
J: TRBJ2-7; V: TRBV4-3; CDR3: CASSQGSGGSYEQYF
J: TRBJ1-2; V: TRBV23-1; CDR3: CASSRGNYGYTF
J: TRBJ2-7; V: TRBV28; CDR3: CASSLVQDSYEQYF
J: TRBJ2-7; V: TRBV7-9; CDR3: CASSFAGTSDSYEQYF
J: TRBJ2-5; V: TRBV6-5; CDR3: CASRRLAGGSETQYF
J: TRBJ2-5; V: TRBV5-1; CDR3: CASSPRSGKETQYF
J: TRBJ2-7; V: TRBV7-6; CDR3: CASSLQGGEQYF
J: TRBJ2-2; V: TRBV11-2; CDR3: CASSLPGELFF
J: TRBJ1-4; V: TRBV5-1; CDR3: CASKTTTNEKLFF
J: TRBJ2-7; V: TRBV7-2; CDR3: CASSFRISGRPTYEQYF
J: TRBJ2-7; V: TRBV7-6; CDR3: CASSPNLAGEPPASEQYF
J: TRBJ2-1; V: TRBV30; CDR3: CAWSARDYPPWYEQFF
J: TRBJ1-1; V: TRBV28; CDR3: CATKTGHMNTEAFF
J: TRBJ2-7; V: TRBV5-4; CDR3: CASSGAGGTSSYEQYF
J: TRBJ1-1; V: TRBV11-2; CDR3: CASSLEGTGGWTEAFF
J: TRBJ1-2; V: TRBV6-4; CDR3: CASSAVAGPNYGYTF
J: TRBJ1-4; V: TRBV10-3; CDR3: CAISSGQGFQEKLFF
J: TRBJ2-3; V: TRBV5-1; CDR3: CASSLGGERTDTQYF
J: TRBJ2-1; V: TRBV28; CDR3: CASRFSYNEQFF
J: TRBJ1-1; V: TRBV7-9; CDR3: CASSPVTVNTEAFF